A selection of T cell receptor beta chains follows, all from one sample in a study of blood T cells in healthy people across ages. TCRdb reanalysed the 5' RACE reads using MiXCR and keeps one entry per CDR3 protein. The table lists 450,000 to 600,000 distinct CDR3 sequences, about 27% of them singletons. These sequences were also reported in another study, on T cells of mothers and their children.

Sequences were obtained from blood. These TCRs come from a boy aged 2-15 years in good health. Each CDR3 is given with its conserved first and last residue. A D gene is named only where the DNA matches it firmly. Clone size is given for some rows only: seen once, a few or many times, or a class if the clone is expanded.

d_call j_call v_call clone_size cdr3_length cdr3_nt cdr3_aa
. TRBJ2-1 TRBV29-1 . 16 TGCAGCGTTGTGTACTTTCTTTGGGGCCAAAACAATGAGCAGTTCTTC CSVVYFLWGQNNEQFF
. TRBJ2-7 TRBV5-6 . 14 TGTGCCAGCAGCTCGGCGGGCGCCTCCTACGAGCAGTACTTC CASSSAGASYEQYF
. TRBJ2-1 TRBV7-9 few 14 TGTGCCAGCAGAACTGAGAGCTCCTACAATGAGCAGTTCTTC CASRTESSYNEQFF
. TRBJ2-5 TRBV5-1 . 14 TGCGCCAGCAGCTTGACTAGCCCCAAAGAGACCCAGTACTTC CASSLTSPKETQYF
. TRBJ1-2 TRBV12-3/TRBV12-4 . 17 TGTGCCAGCAACCGAGGTACAGAATTCACCGCTAACTATGGCTACACCTTC CASNRGTEFTANYGYTF
TRBD2 TRBJ2-5 TRBV19 . 15 TGTGCCAGTAGTATTCGGCTAGCGGGCCCTGAGACCCAGTACTTC CASSIRLAGPETQYF
. TRBJ2-4 TRBV2 . 15 TGTGCCAACAGTGCTCGAAGACAGGTTGAGAACATTCAGTACTTC CANSARRQVENIQYF
. TRBJ1-2 TRBV15 . 13 TGTGCCACCAGGGCGGTCACAGACTGTGGCTACACCTTC CATRAVTDCGYTF
. TRBJ1-1 TRBV7-8 . 15 TGTGCCAGCAGCACACGGACGGGGATCTCCGATGAAGCTTTCTTT CASSTRTGISDEAFF
TRBD1 TRBJ1-2 TRBV12-3/TRBV12-4 . 12 TGTGCCAGCAGTAGACAGGGTTGGGGCTACACCTTC CASSRQGWGYTF
. TRBJ2-3 TRBV7-9 . 14 TGTGCCAGCAGCTTAGCGTACGGTTCTGATACGCAGTATTTT CASSLAYGSDTQYF
TRBD1 TRBJ2-6 TRBV5-1 . 19 TGCGCCAGCAGCTCGATCCGGGACAGCCTGAACTCTGGGGCCAACGTCCTGACTTTC CASSSIRDSLNSGANVLTF
. TRBJ1-4 TRBV20-1 few 13 TGCAGTGCCCTTCAGGGAAATAATGAAAAACTGTTTTTT CSALQGNNEKLFF
. TRBJ1-3 TRBV20-1 . 13 TGCAGTGCGCCGACGGTCTCTGGAAACACCATATATTTT CSAPTVSGNTIYF
. TRBJ2-7 TRBV12-3/TRBV12-4 . 12 TGTGCCAGCAGCTCTCTCCGGTACGAGCAGTACTTC CASSSLRYEQYF
TRBD1 TRBJ1-2 TRBV25-1 . 14 TGTGCCAGCAGTGACCGGGACAGGGCCGTAGGCTACACCTTC CASSDRDRAVGYTF
. TRBJ1-2 TRBV20-1 . 11 TGCAGTGCTACGGACCGATATGGCTACACCTTC CSATDRYGYTF
TRBD1 TRBJ2-6 TRBV25-1 . 17 TGTGCCAGCAGTGAATACACCGGGACAGCTGGGGCCAACGTCCTGACTTTC CASSEYTGTAGANVLTF
. TRBJ2-5 TRBV29-1 few 13 TGCAGCGTTGAAGATGGAAACCAAGAGACCCAGTACTTC CSVEDGNQETQYF
. TRBJ1-1 TRBV6-5 few 16 TGTGCCAGCAGTTACTCCCCGCGGGGCCGCGACAATGAAGCTTTCTTT CASSYSPRGRDNEAFF
. TRBJ2-3 TRBV25-1 . 16 TGTGCCAGCGGACGACTCGGAGAGGGGAATGCAGATACGCAGTATTTT CASGRLGEGNADTQYF
TRBD2 TRBJ2-5 TRBV7-9 . 15 TGTGCCAGCAGCCCCCCTACTAGCGTTAAGGAGACCCAGTACTTC CASSPPTSVKETQYF
. TRBJ2-4 TRBV27 few 14 TGTGCCAGCAGTTTATCGATAGGGCACAGGGCTCAGTACTTC CASSLSIGHRAQYF
TRBD2 TRBJ2-2 TRBV19 few 14 TGTGCCAGTGGACTAGCGGGGAACACCGGGGAGCTGTTTTTT CASGLAGNTGELFF
. TRBJ1-3 TRBV24-1 . 13 TGTGCCACCAGTGATCCCCAGGGAGACACCATATATTTT CATSDPQGDTIYF
. TRBJ2-3 TRBV2 . 13 TGTGCCAGCATGGGGGGAGGCACAGATACGCAGTATTTT CASMGGGTDTQYF
. TRBJ1-2 TRBV6-5 few 17 TGTGCCAGCAGTTACTCCCAGGGTAGGGTACCGGGCTACGGCTACACCTTC CASSYSQGRVPGYGYTF
. TRBJ2-4 TRBV29-1 few 16 TGCAGCGTTGAAGGCATGAGGGGAAGCGTTGGTGACATTCAGTACTTC CSVEGMRGSVGDIQYF
. TRBJ2-5 TRBV18 few 13 TGTGCCAGCTCACCACCGATAATCAAGACCCAGTACTTC CASSPPIIKTQYF
. TRBJ2-2 TRBV12-5 . 16 TGTGCTAGTGGTTTGAGCCGATTTGCATCCACCGGGGAGCTGTCTTTT CASGLSRFASTGELSF
. TRBJ2-7 TRBV10-3 . 14 TGTGCCATCAGGACCCCGGGACAACCCTACGAGCAGTACTTC CAIRTPGQPYEQYF
TRBD1 TRBJ1-5 TRBV7-8 few 16 TGTGCCAGCAGTTCTACCGGGACAGGGGTCAATCAGCCCCAGCATTTT CASSSTGTGVNQPQHF
. TRBJ1-2 TRBV29-1 once 12 TGCAGCGTTGAAGATCAACTGCCCGGCTACACCTTC CSVEDQLPGYTF
. TRBJ2-3 TRBV4-1 . 18 TGCGCCAGCAGCCAAGTGATAATATTCCGGTCCCGAACAGATACGCAGTATTTT CASSQVIIFRSRTDTQYF
TRBD2 TRBJ2-5 TRBV24-1 few 19 TGTGCCACCAGTGATACTCCGGGACTAGCGGGGGGGCCAGCTGAGACCCAGTACTTC CATSDTPGLAGGPAETQYF
. TRBJ2-7 TRBV20-1 . 14 TGCAGTGCTGGAAAGGCAGGGAGCTCCTACGAGCAGTACTTC CSAGKAGSSYEQYF
. TRBJ2-7 TRBV5-1 . 15 TGCGCCAGCAGCTTGACGCTAGACAACTCCTACGAGCAGTACTTC CASSLTLDNSYEQYF
. TRBJ2-1 TRBV4-1 once 16 TGCGCCAGCAGCCTACCTACAGGGTTTTCCAACAATGAGCAGTTCTTC CASSLPTGFSNNEQFF
TRBD1 TRBJ2-7 TRBV10-2 . 13 TGCGCCAGCAGTGATCAGGGGGCGGGCGAGCAGTACTTC CASSDQGAGEQYF
TRBD2 TRBJ2-1 TRBV9 few 15 TGTGCCAGCAGCGAAGGGACTAGCGGGAGGTATGAGCAGTTCTTC CASSEGTSGRYEQFF